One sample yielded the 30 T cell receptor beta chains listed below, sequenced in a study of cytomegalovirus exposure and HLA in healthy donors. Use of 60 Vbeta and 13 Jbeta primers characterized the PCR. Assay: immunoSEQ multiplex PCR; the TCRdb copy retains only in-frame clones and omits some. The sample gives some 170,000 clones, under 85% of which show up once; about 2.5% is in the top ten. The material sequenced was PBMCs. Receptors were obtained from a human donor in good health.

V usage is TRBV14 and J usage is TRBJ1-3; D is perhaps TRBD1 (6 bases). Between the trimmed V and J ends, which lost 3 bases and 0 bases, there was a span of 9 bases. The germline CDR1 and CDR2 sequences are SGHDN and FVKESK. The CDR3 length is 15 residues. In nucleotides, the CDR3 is TGTGCCAGCAGCCACCGGACAGCCTCTGGAAACACCATATATTTT. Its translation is CASSHRTASGNTIYF.

CDR3 in DNA: TGTGCCAGCCATTTCCAAGAGGGGACCCAGTACTTC. Residues: CASHFQEGTQYF. The V call is TRBV2, the J call TRBJ2-5, with D possibly matching TRBD2 (5 bases). The germline V and J ends were trimmed by 8 bases and 7 bases, with 14 bases remaining between them. CDR3 length: 12 amino acids. CDR1 and CDR2 (germline): SNHLY, FYNNEI.

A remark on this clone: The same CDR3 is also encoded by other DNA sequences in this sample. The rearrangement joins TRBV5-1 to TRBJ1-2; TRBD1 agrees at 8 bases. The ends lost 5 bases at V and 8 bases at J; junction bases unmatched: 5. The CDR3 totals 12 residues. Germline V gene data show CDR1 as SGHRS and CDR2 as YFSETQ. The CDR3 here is CASRADREGYTF. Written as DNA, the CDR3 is TGCGCCAGCAGAGCGGACAGGGAGGGCTACACCTTC. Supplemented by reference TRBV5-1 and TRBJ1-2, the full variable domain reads KAGVTQTPRYLIKTRGQQVTLSCSPISGHRSVSWYQQTPGQGLQFLFEYFSETQRNKGNFPGRFSGRQFSNSRSEMNVSTLELGDSALYLCASRADREGYTFGSGTRLTVV.

DNA for the CDR3: TGTGCCAGCAGCCCGGTTACAGGGCCTTCCTACGAGCAGTACTTC. Its protein is CASSPVTGPSYEQYF. The chain joins TRBV7-9 to TRBJ2-7, with D possibly TRBD1 on 6 matching bases. This CDR3 is built from 15 residues. Germline assignment: CDR1 SEHNR and CDR2 FQNEAQ (reference sequence). The V and J ends lost 5 bases and 1 base respectively, with 15 bases between them.

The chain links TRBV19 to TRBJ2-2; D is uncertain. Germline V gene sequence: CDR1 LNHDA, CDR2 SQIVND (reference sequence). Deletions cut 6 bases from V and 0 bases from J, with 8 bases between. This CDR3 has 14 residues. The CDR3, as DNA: TGTGCCAGTAGCCCTTTCTCGAACACCGGGGAGCTGTTTTTT. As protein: CASSPFSNTGELFF.

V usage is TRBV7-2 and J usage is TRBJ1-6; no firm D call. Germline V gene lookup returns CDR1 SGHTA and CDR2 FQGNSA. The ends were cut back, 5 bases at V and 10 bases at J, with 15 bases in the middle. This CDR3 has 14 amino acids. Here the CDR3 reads CASSRPGSPSPLHF. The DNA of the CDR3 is TGTGCCAGCAGCCGACCGGGGTCCCCCTCACCCCTCCACTTT.

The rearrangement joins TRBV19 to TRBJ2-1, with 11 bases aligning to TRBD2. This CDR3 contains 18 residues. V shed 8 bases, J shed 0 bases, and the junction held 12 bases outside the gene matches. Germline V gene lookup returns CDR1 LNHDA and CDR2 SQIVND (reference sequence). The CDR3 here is CASDSGGAISTSYNEQFF. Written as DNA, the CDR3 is TGTGCCAGTGATAGCGGGGGGGCCATTTCGACCTCCTACAATGAGCAGTTCTTC.

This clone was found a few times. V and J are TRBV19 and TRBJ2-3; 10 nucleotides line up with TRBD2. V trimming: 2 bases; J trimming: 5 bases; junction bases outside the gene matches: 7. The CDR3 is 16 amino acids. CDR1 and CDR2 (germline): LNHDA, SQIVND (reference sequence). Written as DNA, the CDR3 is TGTGCCAGTAGTATAACAAGCGGGGGGGCTCGAGATACGCAGTATTTT. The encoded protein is CASSITSGGARDTQYF.

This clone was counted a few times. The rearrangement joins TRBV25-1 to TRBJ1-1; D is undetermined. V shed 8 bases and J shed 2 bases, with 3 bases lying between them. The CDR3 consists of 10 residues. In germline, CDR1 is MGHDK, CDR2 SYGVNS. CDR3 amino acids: CASGNTEAFF. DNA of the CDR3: TGTGCCAGCGGCAACACTGAAGCTTTCTTT.

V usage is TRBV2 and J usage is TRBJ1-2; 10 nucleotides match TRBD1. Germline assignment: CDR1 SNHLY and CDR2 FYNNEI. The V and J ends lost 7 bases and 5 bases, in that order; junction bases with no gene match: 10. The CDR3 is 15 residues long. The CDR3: CASTPSLGQGYGYTF. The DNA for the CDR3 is TGTGCCAGCACCCCTTCCTTGGGACAGGGGTATGGCTACACCTTC.

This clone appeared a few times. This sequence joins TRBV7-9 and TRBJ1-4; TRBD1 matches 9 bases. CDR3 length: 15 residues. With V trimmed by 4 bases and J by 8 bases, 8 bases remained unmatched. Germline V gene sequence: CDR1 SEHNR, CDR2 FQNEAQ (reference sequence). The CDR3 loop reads CASSYGQGRTEKLFF. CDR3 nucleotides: TGTGCCAGCAGCTACGGACAGGGGAGGACGGAAAAACTGTTTTTT.

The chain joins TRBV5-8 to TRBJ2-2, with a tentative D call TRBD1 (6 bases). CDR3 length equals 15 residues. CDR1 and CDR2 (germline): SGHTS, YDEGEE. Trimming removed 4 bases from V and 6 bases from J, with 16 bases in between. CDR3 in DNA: TGTGCCAGCAGCATTGGGATGGGGGCCGCCGGGGAGCTGTTTTTT. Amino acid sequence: CASSIGMGAAGELFF.

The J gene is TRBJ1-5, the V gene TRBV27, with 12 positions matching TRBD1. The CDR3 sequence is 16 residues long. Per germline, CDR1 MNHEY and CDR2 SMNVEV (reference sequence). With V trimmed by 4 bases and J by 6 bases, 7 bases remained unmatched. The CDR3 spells CASSSSGTGGFQPQHF. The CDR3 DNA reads TGTGCCAGCAGTTCATCGGGGACAGGGGGCTTTCAGCCCCAGCATTTT.

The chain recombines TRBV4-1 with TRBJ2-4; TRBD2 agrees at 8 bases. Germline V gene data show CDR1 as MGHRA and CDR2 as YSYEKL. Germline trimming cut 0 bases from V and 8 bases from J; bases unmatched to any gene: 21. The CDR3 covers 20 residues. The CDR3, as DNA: TGCGCCAGCAGCCAAGAGGGGCCCAGGATAGCGGGGAAACTGGAGGACATTCAGTACTTC. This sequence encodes CASSQEGPRIAGKLEDIQYF.

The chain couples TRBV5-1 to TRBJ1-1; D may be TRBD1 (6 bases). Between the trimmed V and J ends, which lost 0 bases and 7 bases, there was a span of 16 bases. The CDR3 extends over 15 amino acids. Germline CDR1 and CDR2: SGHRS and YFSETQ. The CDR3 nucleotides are TGCGCCAGCAGCTTGGGAGACAGGTGGGGCAGTGAAGCTTTCTTT. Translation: CASSLGDRWGSEAFF.

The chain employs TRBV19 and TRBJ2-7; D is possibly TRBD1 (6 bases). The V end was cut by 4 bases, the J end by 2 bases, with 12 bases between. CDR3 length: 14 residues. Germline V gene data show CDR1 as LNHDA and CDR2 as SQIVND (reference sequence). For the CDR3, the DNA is TGTGCCAGTAGTACTTCGACAGGACCCTACGAGCAGTACTTC. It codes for CASSTSTGPYEQYF.

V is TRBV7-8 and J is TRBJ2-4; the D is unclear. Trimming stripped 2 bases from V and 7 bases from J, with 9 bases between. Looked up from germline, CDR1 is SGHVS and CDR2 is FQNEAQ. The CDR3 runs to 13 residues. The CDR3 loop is CASSLRSENIQYF. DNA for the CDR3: TGTGCCAGCAGCTTACGCTCGGAGAACATTCAGTACTTC.

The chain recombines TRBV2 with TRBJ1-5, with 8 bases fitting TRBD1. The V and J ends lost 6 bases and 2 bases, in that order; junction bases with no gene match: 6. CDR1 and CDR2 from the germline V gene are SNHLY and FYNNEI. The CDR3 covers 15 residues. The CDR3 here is CASSAGQEGNQPQHF. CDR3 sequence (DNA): TGTGCCAGCAGCGCGGGACAGGAGGGCAATCAGCCCCAGCATTTT.

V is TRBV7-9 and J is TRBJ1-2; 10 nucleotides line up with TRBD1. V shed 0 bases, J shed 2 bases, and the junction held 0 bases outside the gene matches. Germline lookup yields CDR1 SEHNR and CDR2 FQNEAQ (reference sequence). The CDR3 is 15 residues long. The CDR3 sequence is CASSLAGQGNYGYTF. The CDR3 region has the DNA TGTGCCAGCAGCTTAGCGGGACAGGGGAACTATGGCTACACCTTC.

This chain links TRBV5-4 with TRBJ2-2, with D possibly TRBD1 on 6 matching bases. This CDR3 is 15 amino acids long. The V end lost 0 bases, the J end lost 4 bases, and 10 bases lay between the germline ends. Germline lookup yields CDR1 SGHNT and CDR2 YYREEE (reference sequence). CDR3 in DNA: TGTGCCAGCAGCTTGGCGGCAGGGGTCACCGGGGAGCTGTTTTTT. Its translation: CASSLAAGVTGELFF. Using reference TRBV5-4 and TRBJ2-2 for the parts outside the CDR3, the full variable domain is ETGVTQSPTHLIKTRGQQVTLRCSSQSGHNTVSWYQQALGQGPQFIFQYYREEENGRGNFPPRFSGLQFPNYSSELNVNALELDDSALYLCASSLAAGVTGELFFGEGSRLTVL.

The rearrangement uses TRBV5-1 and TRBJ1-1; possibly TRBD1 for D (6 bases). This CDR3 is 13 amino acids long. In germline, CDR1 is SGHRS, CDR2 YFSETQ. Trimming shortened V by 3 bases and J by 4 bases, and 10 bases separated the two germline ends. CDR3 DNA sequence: TGCGCCAGCAGCTCACAGGGTTCCACTGAAGCTTTCTTT. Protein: CASSSQGSTEAFF.

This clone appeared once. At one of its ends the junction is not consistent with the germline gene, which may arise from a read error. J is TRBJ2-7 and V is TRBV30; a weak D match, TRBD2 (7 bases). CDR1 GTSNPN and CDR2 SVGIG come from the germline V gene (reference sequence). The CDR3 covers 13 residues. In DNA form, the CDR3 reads TGTGCCTGGAGCGAAGGACGAGGGGGGGAGCGGTACTTC. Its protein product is CAWSEGRGGERYF.

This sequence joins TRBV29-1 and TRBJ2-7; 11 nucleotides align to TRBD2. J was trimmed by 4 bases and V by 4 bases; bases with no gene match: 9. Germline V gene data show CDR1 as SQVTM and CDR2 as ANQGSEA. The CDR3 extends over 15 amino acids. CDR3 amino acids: CSVAGLAGDDYEQYF. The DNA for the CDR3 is TGCAGCGTTGCCGGACTAGCGGGCGACGATTACGAGCAGTACTTC.

As DNA, the CDR3 is TGCGCCAGCAGCCGCAGTGACAGCCAAGAGACCCAGTACTTC. Translated, it gives CASSRSDSQETQYF. The rearrangement uses TRBV5-1 and TRBJ2-5, with D maybe TRBD1 (5 bases). V was cut by 4 bases and J by 1 base, with 11 bases left in between. Looked up from germline, CDR1 is SGHRS and CDR2 is YFSETQ. The CDR3 contains 14 residues.

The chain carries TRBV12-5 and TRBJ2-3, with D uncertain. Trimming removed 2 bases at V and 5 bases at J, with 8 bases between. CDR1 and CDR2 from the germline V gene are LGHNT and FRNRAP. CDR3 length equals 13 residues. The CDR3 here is CASGLPQLDTQYF. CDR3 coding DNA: TGTGCTAGTGGTTTGCCCCAACTAGATACGCAGTATTTT.

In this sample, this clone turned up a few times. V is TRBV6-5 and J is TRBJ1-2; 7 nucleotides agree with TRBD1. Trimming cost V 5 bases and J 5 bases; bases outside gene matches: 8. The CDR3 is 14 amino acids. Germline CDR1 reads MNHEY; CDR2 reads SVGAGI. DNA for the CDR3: TGTGCCAGCAGTGAGCGACAGGGACCTTATGGCTACACCTTC. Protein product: CASSERQGPYGYTF.

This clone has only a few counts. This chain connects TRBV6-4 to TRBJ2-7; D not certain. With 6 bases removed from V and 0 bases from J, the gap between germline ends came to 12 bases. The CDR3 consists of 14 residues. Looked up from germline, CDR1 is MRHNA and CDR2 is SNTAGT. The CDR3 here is CASSRGQLSYEQYF. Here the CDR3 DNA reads TGTGCCAGCAGCCGTGGGCAGCTCTCCTACGAGCAGTACTTC.

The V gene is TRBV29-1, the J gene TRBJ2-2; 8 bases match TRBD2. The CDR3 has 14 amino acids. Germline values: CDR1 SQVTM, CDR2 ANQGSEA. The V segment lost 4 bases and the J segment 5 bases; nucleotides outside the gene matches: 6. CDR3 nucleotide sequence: TGCAGCGTTGCTTTCGGGGGGGTTACCGGGGAGCTGTTTTTT. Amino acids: CSVAFGGVTGELFF.

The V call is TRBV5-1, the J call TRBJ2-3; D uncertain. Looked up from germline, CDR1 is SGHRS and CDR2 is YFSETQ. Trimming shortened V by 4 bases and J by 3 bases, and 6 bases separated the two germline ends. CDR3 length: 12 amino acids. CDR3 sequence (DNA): TGCGCCAGCAGCCCCCGGACAGATACGCAGTATTTT. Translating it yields CASSPRTDTQYF.

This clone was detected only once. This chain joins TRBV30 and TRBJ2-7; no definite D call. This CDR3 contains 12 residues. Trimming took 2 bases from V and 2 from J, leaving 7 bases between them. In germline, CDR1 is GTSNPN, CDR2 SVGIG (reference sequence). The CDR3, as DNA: TGTGCCTGGAGTAGAGATACCTACGAGCAGTACTTC. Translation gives CAWSRDTYEQYF.